The next 28 T cell receptor beta chains were all read from a single sample in a study of technical replicates of blood from several donors. This table comes from immunoSEQ multiplex PCR, and its TCRdb copy is limited to in-frame clones, with some not included. The sample holds 65,000 to 80,000 clones, less than 99% seen once. Sequenced input: T cells isolated from PBMCs. Receptor source: a human donor in good health.

This chain uses TRBV7-6 with TRBJ1-4; weak D call: TRBD1 (6 bases). V was trimmed by 1 base and J by 7 bases, leaving 7 bases between them. From germline, CDR1 is SGHVS and CDR2 FNYEAQ. The CDR3 is 13 amino acids. In DNA form, the CDR3 reads TGTGCCAGCAGCTTAGGGGGGCGTGAAAAACTGTTTTTT. This gives the protein CASSLGGREKLFF.

CDR3 sequence reads: CAWEGDRQGFYGYTF. CDR3 in DNA: TGTGCCTGGGAGGGGGATAGACAGGGGTTCTATGGCTACACCTTC. This chain joins TRBV30 and TRBJ1-2, with TRBD1 identical over 8 bases. The CDR3 has 15 amino acids. Germline V gives CDR1 GTSNPN, CDR2 SVGIG (reference sequence). The junction had 12 bases not matched to a gene; V was cut back by 5 bases and J by 4 bases.

The rearrangement uses TRBV5-8 and TRBJ2-1, with D uncertain. CDR3 size: 11 residues. CDR1 and CDR2 (germline): SGHTS, YDEGEE. V shed 5 bases and J shed 3 bases, with 3 bases lying between them. In DNA, the CDR3 is TGTGCCAGCAGTCTCTACAATGAGCAGTTCTTC. Protein product: CASSLYNEQFF.

The V and J genes are TRBV6-1 and TRBJ1-1, with D possibly matching TRBD1 (5 bases). Germline values: CDR1 MNHNS, CDR2 SASEGT. Trimming took 7 bases from V and 4 from J, leaving 13 bases between them. The CDR3 length is 13 residues. CDR3 sequence reads: CASKTLGGTEAFF. The CDR3 DNA sequence: TGTGCCAGCAAGACTCTCGGGGGCACTGAAGCTTTCTTT.

The chain has TRBV29-1 and TRBJ1-2; maybe TRBD1 (6 bases). CDR1 is SQVTM, CDR2 ANQGSEA, per germline. This CDR3 comprises 12 residues. Trimming left V 4 bases short and J 0 bases short, with 6 bases between. CDR3 sequence (DNA): TGCAGCGTTGGGACAGCTAACTATGGCTACACCTTC. It yields the protein CSVGTANYGYTF.

This clone appeared once. The rearrangement joins TRBV28 to TRBJ2-7; 14 bases are shared with TRBD2. The CDR3 covers 15 residues. V shed 6 bases, J shed 6 bases, and the junction held 7 bases outside the gene matches. Germline CDR1 is MDHEN and CDR2 is SYDVKM. The CDR3 bases are TGTGCCAGCAGAATCACCGGGACTAGCGGGAGCGAGCAGTACTTC. It is translated as CASRITGTSGSEQYF. The full variable domain, in which reference TRBV28 and TRBJ2-7 provide the parts outside the CDR3, is DVKVTQSSRYLVKRTGEKVFLECVQDMDHENMFWYRQDPGLGLRLIYFSYDVKMKEKGDIPEGYSVSREKKERFSLILESASTNQTSMYLCASRITGTSGSEQYFGPGTRLTVT.

The sample holds one count of this clone. CDR3 sequence: CASRKQGTGEAFF. The CDR3 region has the DNA TGTGCCAGCAGGAAACAGGGGACCGGTGAAGCTTTCTTT. The chain is built from TRBV6-5 and TRBJ1-1, with 7 bases matching TRBD1. From germline, CDR1 is MNHEY and CDR2 SVGAGI. The CDR3 totals 13 residues. With V trimmed by 6 bases and J by 7 bases, 8 bases remained unmatched.

The gene calls are TRBV27 and TRBJ2-7, with D possibly being TRBD1 (5 bases). The CDR3 contains 16 residues. Germline loops: CDR1 MNHEY, CDR2 SMNVEV (reference sequence). The ends were cut back, 2 bases at V and 3 bases at J, with 17 bases in the middle. CDR3 DNA sequence: TGTGCCAGCAGTTTAGGTGGTAAAGGGGCCTACTACGAGCAGTACTTC. Translation gives CASSLGGKGAYYEQYF.

The chain is built from TRBV7-3 and TRBJ1-5; possible D gene TRBD1, 6 bases. There are 16 residues in the CDR3. Germline-derived CDR1 and CDR2 are SGHTA and FQGTGA. The V end was cut by 1 base, the J end by 6 bases, with 16 bases between. CDR3 sequence (DNA): TGTGCCAGCAGCTTAATTGGCAGGGGTGCTCGTCAGCCCCAGCATTTT. Encoded protein: CASSLIGRGARQPQHF.

The V and J genes are TRBV28 and TRBJ2-6; the D gene is possibly TRBD2 (5 bases). The V and J ends lost 3 bases and 2 bases respectively, with 14 bases between them. The CDR3 runs 17 residues. The germline V gene has CDR1 MDHEN and CDR2 SYDVKM. Here the CDR3 DNA reads TGTGCCAGCAGTTTCCTACCCGACTATACTGGGGCCAACGTCCTGACTTTC. Amino acids: CASSFLPDYTGANVLTF.

The chain uses TRBV7-6 and TRBJ2-3; 11 bases line up with TRBD2. The V and J ends lost 1 base and 7 bases, in that order; junction bases with no gene match: 7. The CDR3 runs 16 residues. CDR1 is SGHVS, CDR2 FNYEAQ, per germline. CDR3 sequence reads: CASSLEGLAVMHTQYF. The CDR3 nucleotides read TGTGCCAGCAGCTTAGAGGGACTAGCGGTTATGCATACGCAGTATTTT.

V is TRBV7-9 and J is TRBJ2-5; tentatively, D is TRBD2 (6 bases). Trimming pared 8 bases from V and 2 bases from J, leaving 18 bases between. Germline CDR1 and CDR2: SEHNR and FQNEAQ (reference sequence). The CDR3 loop spans 15 amino acids. The CDR3 is CASLNTPGDQETQYF. CDR3 nucleotides: TGTGCCAGCCTAAACACTCCGGGAGATCAAGAGACCCAGTACTTC.

The chain employs TRBV27 and TRBJ1-1, with a possible D match to TRBD1 (5 bases). Germline CDR1 MNHEY, CDR2 SMNVEV (reference sequence). This CDR3 region has 14 residues. V was pared by 3 bases and J by 3 bases, with 11 bases between. For the CDR3, the DNA is TGTGCCAGCAGTTTTAGCGGGGCGGACACTGAAGCTTTCTTT. Translated: CASSFSGADTEAFF.

The chain joins TRBV6-1 to TRBJ1-5, with D perhaps TRBD1 (5 bases). V lost 3 bases, J lost 2 bases, and 5 bases lay in between. The CDR3 contains 13 residues. The germline CDR1 and CDR2 sequences are MNHNS and SASEGT. The CDR3 coding sequence is TGTGCCAGCAGTGACAGGGGCAATCAGCCCCAGCATTTT. This codes for CASSDRGNQPQHF.

This chain joins TRBV19 and TRBJ1-1; 8 bases match TRBD1. This CDR3 spans 16 amino acids. The germline gives CDR1 LNHDA, CDR2 SQIVND (reference sequence). J gave up 1 base and V 2 bases, and 6 bases lay outside the gene matches. CDR3 residues: CASSIQSGTGNTEAFF. The CDR3 DNA reads as TGTGCCAGTAGTATACAATCGGGGACAGGGAACACTGAAGCTTTCTTT.

The gene calls are TRBV4-1 and TRBJ2-7, with 7 bases that match TRBD1. The CDR3 length is 15 residues. V lost 0 bases, J lost 2 bases, and 4 bases stayed unmatched. Looked up from germline, CDR1 is MGHRA and CDR2 is YSYEKL. The CDR3, as DNA: TGCGCCAGCAGCCAAGATGGGCAGGGGGCCTACGAGCAGTACTTC. Its translation: CASSQDGQGAYEQYF.

V gene TRBV5-6 combines with J gene TRBJ2-1; 9 bases are a match to TRBD1. J gave up 6 bases and V 2 bases, and 9 bases lay outside the gene matches. The CDR3 is 16 amino acids. Germline CDR1 reads SGHDT; CDR2 reads YYEEEE. CDR3 sequence reads: CASSFPGTGIGNEQFF. The CDR3 nucleotides read TGTGCCAGCAGCTTCCCCGGGACAGGGATTGGCAATGAGCAGTTCTTC.

The chain carries TRBV6-6 and TRBJ1-3, with D perhaps matching TRBD1 (6 bases). V was shortened by 6 bases and J by 0 bases, with 15 bases between the two germline ends. Germline V gives CDR1 MNHNY, CDR2 SVGAGI (reference sequence). CDR3 length equals 16 residues. Here the CDR3 reads CASSYGQKPSGNTIYF. The CDR3 DNA reads TGTGCCAGCAGCTACGGACAGAAACCCTCTGGAAACACCATATATTTT.

This chain uses TRBV7-9 with TRBJ2-5; 7 bases align to TRBD1. With V trimmed by 4 bases and J by 1 base, 12 bases remained unmatched. Germline V gene sequence: CDR1 SEHNR, CDR2 FQNEAQ (reference sequence). The CDR3 is 17 residues long. In DNA form, the CDR3 reads TGTGCCAGCAGCTCCCCAACAGGGGCCACCCCCCAAGAGACCCAGTACTTC. It translates to CASSSPTGATPQETQYF.

This chain links TRBV2 with TRBJ1-1; 8 nucleotides align to TRBD1. V shed 4 bases and J 6 bases; nucleotides not matched to a gene: 7. The germline V gene encodes CDR1 SNHLY and CDR2 FYNNEI. The CDR3 covers 14 residues. This chain's CDR3 is CASSGTGTVAEAFF. The CDR3 nucleotides are TGTGCCAGCAGTGGGACAGGGACGGTAGCTGAAGCTTTCTTT.

This clone was recorded once. The chain couples TRBV19 to TRBJ1-2; the D is unclear. V shed 7 bases and J shed 2 bases, with 11 bases lying between them. The CDR3 has 13 amino acids. CDR1 is LNHDA, CDR2 SQIVND, per germline (reference sequence). The CDR3 coding sequence is TGTGCCAGTACCCCTCCCGAGAACTATGGCTACACCTTC. Translation: CASTPPENYGYTF.

This clone has just one count. This chain uses TRBV18 with TRBJ1-1, with D uncertain. Trimming took 1 base from V and 4 from J, leaving 16 bases between them. Germline CDR1 is KGHSH and CDR2 is LQKENI. This CDR3 region has 16 residues. The CDR3 spells CASSPRGGSKSTEAFF. For the CDR3, the DNA is TGTGCCAGCTCACCACGGGGAGGGAGCAAATCCACTGAAGCTTTCTTT.

The rearrangement joins TRBV2 to TRBJ1-1, with a possible D match to TRBD1 (5 bases). The germline CDR1 and CDR2 sequences are SNHLY and FYNNEI. V shed 8 bases and J shed 10 bases, with 14 bases lying between them. The CDR3 loop spans 11 amino acids. CDR3 sequence reads: CASLVGGGAFF. The CDR3 coding sequence is TGTGCCAGCCTGGTGGGGGGGGGAGCTTTCTTT.

V is TRBV30 and J is TRBJ2-7, with D unclear. Germline-derived CDR1 and CDR2 are GTSNPN and SVGIG (reference sequence). Trimming removed 1 base from V and 3 bases from J, with 10 bases in between. This CDR3 contains 13 residues. CDR3 sequence: CAWSDHLYYEQYF. The CDR3 DNA sequence: TGTGCCTGGAGTGACCACCTATACTACGAGCAGTACTTC.

The chain couples TRBV6-1 to TRBJ1-1; a weak D match, TRBD1 (6 bases). The ends were cut back, 5 bases at V and 3 bases at J, with 10 bases in the middle. Germline CDR1 MNHNS, CDR2 SASEGT. The CDR3 is 13 residues long. The CDR3 loop is CASSLQGYTEAFF. The DNA of the CDR3 is TGTGCCAGCAGTTTACAGGGATACACTGAAGCTTTCTTT.

V and J are TRBV5-1 and TRBJ2-7; 9 bases match TRBD1. V lost 4 bases to trimming and J lost 3 bases; unmatched junction nucleotides: 5. The CDR3 length is 14 residues. The germline V gene encodes CDR1 SGHRS and CDR2 YFSETQ. The CDR3 region is CASSDDRGNYEQYF. The CDR3 DNA reads TGCGCCAGCAGCGACGACAGGGGGAACTACGAGCAGTACTTC.

For the CDR3, the DNA is TGTGCCAGCGGTCATTCCGGTCGATCCTACGAGCAGTACTTC. Translation: CASGHSGRSYEQYF. This sequence joins TRBV19 and TRBJ2-7; D uncertain. The germline V gene encodes CDR1 LNHDA and CDR2 SQIVND (reference sequence). The CDR3 loop spans 14 amino acids. Deletions cut 9 bases from V and 1 base from J, with 16 bases between.

The chain uses TRBV4-2 and TRBJ2-1, with TRBD1 identical over 12 bases. The V segment lost 1 base and the J segment 5 bases; nucleotides outside the gene matches: 6. Germline V CDR1 and CDR2: LGHNA, YNFKEQ. The CDR3 consists of 17 residues. The CDR3 is CASSQVGTGGLNNEQFF. The CDR3 DNA reads as TGTGCCAGCAGCCAAGTGGGGACAGGGGGCCTAAACAATGAGCAGTTCTTC.